A selection of T cell receptor beta chains follows, all from one sample in a study of T cells in narcolepsy. Using immunoSEQ multiplex PCR, the repertoire was profiled, and TCRdb retains in-frame clones only, with some absent. This sample has some 25,000 clones, with approximately 80% found just once. Specimen: CD45RA- memory CD4+ T cells from PBMCs. These receptors were collected from a human donor with narcolepsy. CDR3s include the opening cysteine and the closing phenylalanine or tryptophan. The order of the fields is V gene, J gene, D gene, clone size, CDR3 protein, CDR3 DNA. A D gene is named only where the DNA matches it firmly. Some rows mark clone size as missing; the rest say once, few, many or name a class of expanded clone.

>TRBV9|TRBJ1-1|.|.
CASSVASAAKNTEAFF
TGTGCCAGCAGCGTAGCTTCTGCAGCTAAGAACACTGAAGCTTTCTTT
>TRBV19|TRBJ1-4|.|.
CASTLRDEKLFF
TGTGCCAGTACCCTCAGAGACGAAAAACTGTTTTTT
>TRBV28|TRBJ2-7|TRBD2|.
CASRVSGMSNEQYF
TGTGCCAGCAGGGTTAGCGGGATGTCGAACGAGCAGTACTTC
>TRBV11-1|TRBJ2-1|.|.
CASSLPVSYNEQFF
TGTGCCAGCAGCTTGCCAGTCTCCTACAATGAGCAGTTCTTC
>TRBV9|TRBJ2-3|TRBD2|.
CASSVATSGATQYF
TGTGCCAGCAGCGTAGCTACTAGCGGGGCTACGCAGTATTTT
>TRBV5-4|TRBJ1-1|.|.
CASSSTGITEAFF
TGTGCCAGCAGTTCCACAGGGATTACTGAAGCTTTCTTT
>TRBV5-1|TRBJ2-7|.|few
CASSRGYGRSYEQYF
TGCGCCAGCAGTCGAGGGTACGGTAGGTCCTACGAGCAGTACTTC
>TRBV5-1|TRBJ2-3|.|.
CASSSDGTDTQYF
TGCGCCAGCAGCTCGGACGGCACAGATACGCAGTATTTT
>TRBV29-1|TRBJ1-1|.|.
CSVEDVGAHEAFF
TGCAGCGTTGAAGACGTCGGGGCACATGAAGCTTTCTTT
>TRBV7-6|TRBJ2-3|.|.
CASSFAMDTQYF
TGTGCCAGCAGCTTTGCCATGGATACGCAGTATTTT
>TRBV7-9|TRBJ2-5|TRBD2|.
CASSSGLAGIQETQYF
TGTGCCAGCAGCTCCGGACTAGCGGGGATCCAAGAGACCCAGTACTTC
>TRBV18|TRBJ1-3|.|few
CASSPRGQSNTIYF
TGTGCCAGCTCACCCCGCGGGCAGTCCAACACCATATATTTT
>TRBV16|TRBJ2-7|TRBD2|.
CASSQFGRSYEQYF
TGTGCCAGCAGCCAATTCGGGAGGTCCTACGAGCAGTACTTC
>TRBV4-3|TRBJ1-2|.|.
CASSQDRGSSYGYTF
TGCGCCAGCAGCCAAGATAGGGGCAGCTCTTATGGCTACACCTTC
>TRBV18|TRBJ1-1|.|.
CASSPQGTGTEAFF
TGTGCCAGCTCACCACAGGGGACGGGCACTGAAGCTTTCTTT
>TRBV5-1|TRBJ2-7|TRBD1|.
CASSLRQGPYEQYF
TGCGCCAGCAGCCTCCGACAGGGGCCCTACGAGCAGTACTTC
>TRBV2|TRBJ1-2|.|.
CASSEVRFYGYTF
TGTGCCAGCAGTGAAGTGCGGTTCTATGGCTACACCTTC
>TRBV7-2|TRBJ1-4|.|.
CASSLAPAGVGEKLFF
TGTGCCAGCAGCTTAGCCCCCGCGGGGGTGGGTGAAAAACTGTTTTTT
>TRBV28|TRBJ2-7|.|.
CASSLGVPVRDEQYF
TGTGCCAGCAGTTTGGGAGTCCCTGTGAGGGACGAGCAGTACTTC
>TRBV19|TRBJ2-3|.|.
CASSPFTTDTQYF
TGTGCCAGTAGTCCTTTTACCACAGATACGCAGTATTTT
>TRBV30|TRBJ2-3|.|.
CAWSEFGARVQYF
TGTGCCTGGAGTGAATTTGGGGCTAGAGTTCAGTATTTT
>TRBV7-9|TRBJ2-2|.|.
CASSLDLGNTGELFF
TGTGCCAGCAGCTTGGATTTAGGGAACACCGGGGAGCTGTTTTTT
>TRBV28|TRBJ2-7|TRBD1|.
CASSYTGGTTYEQYF
TGTGCCAGCAGTTACACAGGGGGAACTACCTACGAGCAGTACTTC
>TRBV20-1|TRBJ2-5|.|once
CSARDQQTQYF
TGCAGTGCTAGAGATCAACAGACCCAGTACTTC
>TRBV7-2|TRBJ1-3|.|.
CASSPQTSSGNTIYF
TGTGCCAGCAGCCCGCAGACCTCCTCTGGAAACACCATATATTTT
>TRBV15|TRBJ1-2|TRBD1|.
CATSRVQGPGGYTF
TGTGCCACCAGCAGAGTACAGGGGCCGGGTGGCTACACCTTC
>TRBV18|TRBJ1-1|.|.
CASSPSYQDTEAFF
TGTGCCAGCTCACCAAGTTATCAGGACACTGAAGCTTTCTTT
>TRBV9|TRBJ2-2|TRBD2|.
CASSLGTSGSRTGELFF
TGTGCCAGCAGCCTTGGGACTAGCGGGAGTCGCACCGGGGAGCTGTTTTTT
>TRBV7-7|TRBJ2-1|TRBD2|.
CASSVSAGRNEQFF
TGTGCCAGCAGCGTCTCTGCCGGGAGGAATGAGCAGTTCTTC
>TRBV11-3|TRBJ2-3|TRBD2|.
CASSGRLAGGRVTDTQYF
TGTGCCAGCAGCGGGCGGCTAGCGGGGGGCAGGGTCACAGATACGCAGTATTTT
>TRBV5-1|TRBJ2-7|TRBD1|.
CASSTGTGPYEQYF
TGCGCCAGTTCCACCGGGACAGGTCCCTACGAGCAGTACTTC
>TRBV13|TRBJ2-6|.|.
CASSLNSPGANVLTF
TGTGCCAGCAGCTTGAATTCGCCTGGGGCCAACGTCCTGACTTTC
>TRBV9|TRBJ2-2|.|few
CASSGGTRLTGELFF
TGTGCCAGCAGCGGCGGGACACGACTCACCGGGGAGCTGTTTTTT
>TRBV7-2|TRBJ2-3|.|few
CASSLQDTQYF
TGTGCCAGCAGCTTACAGGATACGCAGTATTTT
>TRBV6-1|TRBJ1-3|.|.
CASSPTFSGNTIYF
TGTGCCAGCAGCCCAACGTTTTCTGGAAACACCATATATTTT
>TRBV18|TRBJ2-5|.|.
CASSGDETQYF
TGTGCCAGCTCCGGAGATGAGACCCAGTACTTC
>TRBV11-2|TRBJ2-4|.|.
CASSIPRAKNIQYF
TGTGCCAGCAGCATTCCCAGGGCCAAAAACATTCAGTACTTC
>TRBV19|TRBJ2-2|.|few
CASSIETSHTGELFF
TGTGCCAGTAGTATAGAGACATCCCACACCGGGGAGCTGTTTTTT
>TRBV7-9|TRBJ1-6|.|few
CASSGAGDSPLHF
TGTGCCAGCAGCGGGGCAGGAGATTCACCCCTCCACTTT
>TRBV7-2|TRBJ2-5|.|.
CASRKQGSGETQYF
TGTGCCAGCAGAAAACAGGGTTCTGGGGAGACCCAGTACTTC
>TRBV5-1|TRBJ2-1|.|once
CASSSGGLRDYNEQFF
TGCGCCAGCAGCTCCGGAGGGTTGCGGGACTACAATGAGCAGTTCTTC
>TRBV19|TRBJ2-7|.|once
CASSIAASYEQYF
TGTGCCAGTAGTATTGCTGCCTCCTACGAGCAGTACTTC
>TRBV7-2|TRBJ2-7|.|.
CASSLVLYEQYF
TGTGCCAGCAGCTTAGTTCTCTACGAGCAGTACTTC
>TRBV30|TRBJ1-6|.|.
CAWRPRLRGGGSGSPLHF
TGTGCCTGGAGGCCTAGGCTCAGGGGAGGGGGATCCGGTTCACCCCTCCACTTT
>TRBV5-1|TRBJ2-3|TRBD2|once
CASSLAGGAIDTQYF
TGCGCCAGCAGCCTAGCGGGAGGGGCCATAGATACGCAGTATTTT
>TRBV5-5|TRBJ2-5|TRBD2|.
CASSPTGLAGIGGNKETQYF
TGTGCCAGCAGCCCCACCGGACTAGCGGGAATAGGGGGAAATAAGGAGACCCAGTACTTC
>TRBV11-2|TRBJ2-7|TRBD2|.
CASSLRLAGGAYEQYF
TGTGCCAGCAGCTTACGACTAGCGGGAGGCGCCTACGAGCAGTACTTC
>TRBV13|TRBJ2-2|TRBD2|.
CASSPGGNTGELFF
TGTGCCAGCAGTCCGGGAGGGAACACCGGGGAGCTGTTTTTT
>TRBV7-9|TRBJ2-2|TRBD2|.
CASSVLTSGVTNTGELFF
TGTGCCAGCAGCGTCCTAACTAGCGGAGTTACGAACACCGGGGAGCTGTTTTTT
>TRBV19|TRBJ2-3|.|.
CASSMAQGTDTQYF
TGTGCCAGTAGTATGGCCCAAGGCACAGATACGCAGTATTTT